This is a list of T cell receptor beta chains from one sample in a study of T-cell reconstitution after alpha-beta-depleted transplantation in children. In TCRdb, the PCR reads were re-called with MiXCR into one record per CDR3 protein. This sample yields about 900,000 distinct CDR3 sequences, of which about 31% are seen a single time; around 30% belongs to the top ten. The starting material was PBMCs, mostly from graft donor cells, obtained 360 days after TCRalphabeta/CD19-depleted stem cell transplant. The receptors were sampled from a boy in the first two years of life who had a stem cell transplant for SCID, so the T cells may come from the graft donor. CDR3s include the opening cysteine and the closing phenylalanine or tryptophan. A D gene is named only where the DNA matches it firmly. A row's size may be missing; if present it is once, few, many or a size class.

>TRBJ2-5|TRBV2|TRBD2|few
CASSERLAGEKETQYF
TGTGCCAGCAGTGAACGACTAGCGGGGGAGAAAGAGACCCAGTACTTC
>TRBJ2-5|TRBV4-1|-|few
CASSQGKVFQETQYF
TGCGCCAGCAGCCAGGGAAAAGTGTTCCAAGAGACCCAGTACTTC
>TRBJ2-1|TRBV6-2/TRBV6-3|-|few
CASSDGTLYNEQFF
TGTGCCAGCAGTGACGGGACATTATACAATGAGCAGTTCTTC
>TRBJ2-3|TRBV7-9|-|-
CASSPHARDTQYF
TGTGCCAGCAGCCCCCACGCGCGAGATACGCAGTATTTT
>TRBJ2-2|TRBV11-2|-|few
CASSFRGQTGELFF
TGTGCCAGCAGCTTCCGGGGTCAGACCGGGGAGCTGTTTTTT
>TRBJ1-1|TRBV4-2|-|-
CASSQGVGGSNTEAFF
TGTGCCAGCAGCCAAGGGGTAGGGGGTTCGAACACTGAAGCTTTCTTT
>TRBJ2-1|TRBV12-3/TRBV12-4|TRBD2|-
CASSFERGGLNEQFF
TGTGCCAGCAGTTTCGAGCGGGGGGGCCTAAATGAGCAGTTCTTC
>TRBJ2-1|TRBV24-1|TRBD1|-
CATSDPLTGKSSYNEQFF
TGTGCCACCAGTGATCCTCTGACAGGGAAGAGCTCCTACAATGAGCAGTTCTTC
>TRBJ2-1|TRBV5-1|TRBD1|few
CASRGTGLVGSEFF
TGCGCCAGCAGGGGGACAGGGTTGGTTGGTTCGGAGTTCTTC
>TRBJ1-6|TRBV6-2/TRBV6-3|TRBD1|-
CASSYLGTGDSPLHF
TGTGCCAGCAGTTACCTCGGGACAGGGGATTCACCCCTCCACTTT
>TRBJ1-1|TRBV20-1|TRBD1|-
CSARPGTANTEAFF
TGCAGTGCTCGCCCGGGGACAGCGAACACTGAAGCTTTCTTT
>TRBJ2-1|TRBV14|TRBD1|-
CASSPRDRHRYNEQFF
TGTGCCAGCAGCCCCCGGGACAGGCATCGCTACAATGAGCAGTTCTTC